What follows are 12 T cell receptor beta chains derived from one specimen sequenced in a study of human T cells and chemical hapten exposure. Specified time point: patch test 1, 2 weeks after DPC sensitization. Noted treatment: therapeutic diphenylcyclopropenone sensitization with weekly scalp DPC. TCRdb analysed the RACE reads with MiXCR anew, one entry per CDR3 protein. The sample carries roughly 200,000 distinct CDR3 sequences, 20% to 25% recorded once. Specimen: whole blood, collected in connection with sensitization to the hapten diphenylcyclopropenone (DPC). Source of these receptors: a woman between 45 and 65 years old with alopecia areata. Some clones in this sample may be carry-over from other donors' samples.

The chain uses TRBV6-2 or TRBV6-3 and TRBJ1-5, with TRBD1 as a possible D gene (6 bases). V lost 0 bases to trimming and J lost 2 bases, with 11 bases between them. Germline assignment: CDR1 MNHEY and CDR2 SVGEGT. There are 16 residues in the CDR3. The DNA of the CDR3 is TGTGCCAGCAGTTACTCCGACAGGAGGGGCAATCAGCCCCAGCATTTT. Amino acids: CASSYSDRRGNQPQHF.

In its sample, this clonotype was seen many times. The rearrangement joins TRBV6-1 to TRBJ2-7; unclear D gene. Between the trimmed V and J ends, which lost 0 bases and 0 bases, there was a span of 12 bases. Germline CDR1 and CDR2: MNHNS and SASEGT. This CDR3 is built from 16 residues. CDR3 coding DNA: TGTGCCAGCAGTGAAGCGCTGTCTGGGGTCTCCTACGAGCAGTACTTC. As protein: CASSEALSGVSYEQYF.

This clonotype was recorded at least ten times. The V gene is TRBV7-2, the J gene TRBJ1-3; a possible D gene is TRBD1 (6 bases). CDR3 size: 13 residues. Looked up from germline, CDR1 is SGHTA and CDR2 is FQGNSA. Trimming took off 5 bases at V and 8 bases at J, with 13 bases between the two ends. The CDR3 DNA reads TGTGCCAGCAGCCGCGATACAGGGTACACCATATATTTT. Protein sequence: CASSRDTGYTIYF.

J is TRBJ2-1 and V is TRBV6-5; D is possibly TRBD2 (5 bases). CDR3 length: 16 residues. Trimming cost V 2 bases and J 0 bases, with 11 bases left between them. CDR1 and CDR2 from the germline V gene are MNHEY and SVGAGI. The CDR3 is CASSYGSPGSYNEQFF. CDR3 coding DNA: TGTGCCAGCAGTTACGGGAGTCCGGGCTCCTACAATGAGCAGTTCTTC.

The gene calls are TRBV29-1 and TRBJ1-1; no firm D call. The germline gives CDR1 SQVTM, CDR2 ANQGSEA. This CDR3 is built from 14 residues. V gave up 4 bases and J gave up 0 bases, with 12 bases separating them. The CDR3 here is CSVVRVSLNTEAFF. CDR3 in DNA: TGCAGCGTTGTAAGGGTCAGCTTGAACACTGAAGCTTTCTTT.

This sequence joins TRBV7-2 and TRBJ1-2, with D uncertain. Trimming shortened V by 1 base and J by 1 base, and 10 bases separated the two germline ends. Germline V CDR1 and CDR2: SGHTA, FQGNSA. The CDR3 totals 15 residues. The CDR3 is CASSLGRANNYGYTF. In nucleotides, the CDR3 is TGTGCCAGCAGCTTAGGCCGGGCTAATAACTATGGCTACACCTTC.

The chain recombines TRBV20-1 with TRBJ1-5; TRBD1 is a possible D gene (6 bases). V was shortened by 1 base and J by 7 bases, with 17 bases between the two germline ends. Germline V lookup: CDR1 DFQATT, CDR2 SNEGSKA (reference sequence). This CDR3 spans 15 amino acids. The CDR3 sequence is CSARGSGGAEQPQHF. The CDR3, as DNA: TGCAGTGCTAGAGGATCCGGGGGCGCAGAGCAGCCCCAGCATTTT.

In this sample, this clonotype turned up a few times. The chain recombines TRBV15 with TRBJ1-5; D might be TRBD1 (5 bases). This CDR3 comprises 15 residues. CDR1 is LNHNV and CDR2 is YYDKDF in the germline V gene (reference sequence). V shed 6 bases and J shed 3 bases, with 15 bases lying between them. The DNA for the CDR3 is TGTGCCACCAGACCTTGGGACTTTAACAATCAGCCCCAGCATTTT. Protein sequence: CATRPWDFNNQPQHF.

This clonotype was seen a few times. This CDR3 is CASRSGQQETQYF. Written as DNA, the CDR3 is TGTGCCAGCAGATCGGGACAGCAAGAGACCCAGTACTTC. The chain combines TRBV7-8 with TRBJ2-5, with 7 bases lining up with TRBD1. In germline, CDR1 is SGHVS, CDR2 FQNEAQ. V gave up 6 bases and J gave up 2 bases; unmatched junction bases: 3. The CDR3 is 13 amino acids.

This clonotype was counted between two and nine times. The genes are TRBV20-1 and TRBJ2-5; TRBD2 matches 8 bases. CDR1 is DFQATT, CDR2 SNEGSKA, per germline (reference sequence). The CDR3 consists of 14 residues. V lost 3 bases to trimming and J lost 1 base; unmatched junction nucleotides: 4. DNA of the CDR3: TGCAGTGCTAGTAGCGGGACGGGCCAAGAGACCCAGTACTTC. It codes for CSASSGTGQETQYF.

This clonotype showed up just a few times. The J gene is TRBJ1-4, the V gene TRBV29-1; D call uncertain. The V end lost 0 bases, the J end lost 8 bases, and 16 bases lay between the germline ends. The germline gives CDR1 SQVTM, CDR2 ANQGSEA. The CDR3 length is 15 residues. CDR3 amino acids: CSVEEQGFENEKLFF. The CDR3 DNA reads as TGCAGCGTTGAAGAACAAGGTTTCGAGAACGAAAAACTGTTTTTT.

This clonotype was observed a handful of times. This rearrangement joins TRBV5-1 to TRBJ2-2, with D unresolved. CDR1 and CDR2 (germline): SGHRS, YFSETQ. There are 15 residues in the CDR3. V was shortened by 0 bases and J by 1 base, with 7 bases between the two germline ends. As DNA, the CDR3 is TGCGCCAGCAGCTTGGGGAACATGAACACCGGGGAGCTGTTTTTT. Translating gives CASSLGNMNTGELFF.